This TCR beta chain was sequenced in a study of cytomegalovirus exposure and HLA in healthy donors. Study outcomes and limitations: Reportedly, TCR beta sequences accurately predicted HLA-A and HLA-B alleles in most subjects. According to a later analysis, donors in an Asian-associated ancestry cluster reportedly had fewer N-insertions than the roughly 670-donor mean.

A remark on this clone: Its antigen remains unknown.

Vbeta (60) and Jbeta (13) primers were used in the PCR. The authors' processing: A later analysis counted approximately 88 million unique TCR beta chains, some 12 million shared. Clones were read by immunoSEQ multiplex PCR, and TCRdb kept only the in-frame ones, dropping some. That table gives V, J and clone size, and the DNA gave D and trimming. The table shows tens of thousands of clones, with over 75% occurring only once. This CDR3 is 16 amino acids long. Trimming at V came to 0 bases and at J to 5 bases, leaving 5 bases not matched to a gene. Per germline, CDR1 SGHRS and CDR2 YFSETQ. This TCR was sampled from a girl aged 2 to 10 in good health and CMV-seropositive. The gene calls are TRBV5-1 and TRBJ2-5; 12 nucleotides align to TRBD2. Material: PBMCs. CDR3 coding DNA: TGCGCCAGCAGCTTGGGACTAGCGGGAGACCGGGAGACCCAGTACTTC. Amino acids: CASSLGLAGDRETQYF.